Following are 20 T cell receptor beta chains from one sample sequenced in a study of T cell responses to AZD1222 COVID-19 vaccine. Only in-frame clones appear in the TCRdb table, and some are missing; sequencing was by immunoSEQ multiplex PCR. The table has about 200,000 clones, just over 90% seen once. Specimen: peripheral blood, collected 28 days after the second AZD1222 dose. Source of these receptors: an adult who received the AZD1222 COVID-19 vaccine.

This sequence joins TRBV12-3 or TRBV12-4 and TRBJ1-4; D is unclear. V was pared by 1 base and J by 13 bases, with 10 bases between. CDR3 length equals 12 residues. CDR3 in DNA: TGTGCCAGCAGTTTAGGGGCAGGCCCACTGTTTTTT. Translating it yields CASSLGAGPLFF.

The chain employs TRBV5-8 and TRBJ2-3, with 7 bases lining up with TRBD1. Trimming at V came to 7 bases and at J to 2 bases, leaving 10 bases not matched to a gene. This CDR3 is 15 amino acids long. CDR1 is SGHTS, CDR2 YDEGEE, per germline. DNA of the CDR3: TGTGCCAGCGGATCTAGGACAGGATCCACAGATACGCAGTATTTT. Its protein product is CASGSRTGSTDTQYF.

This clone has a single count. The chain recombines TRBV19 with TRBJ1-2; TRBD1 matches 8 bases. This CDR3 has 14 amino acids. V dropped 7 bases and J dropped 5; count of bases not matched to a gene: 9. The germline V gene encodes CDR1 LNHDA and CDR2 SQIVND (reference sequence). CDR3 sequence reads: CASINTDRVYGYTF. CDR3 in DNA: TGTGCCAGTATAAACACGGACAGGGTGTATGGCTACACCTTC.

V gene TRBV11-2 combines with J gene TRBJ1-1, with D perhaps matching TRBD1 (5 bases). CDR1 and CDR2 (germline): SGHAT, FQNNGV. V lost 3 bases and J lost 0, with 14 bases in between. This CDR3 has 16 residues. The CDR3 DNA reads TGTGCCAGCAGCTTCAGGAGGGGAGGGCTGAACACTGAAGCTTTCTTT. This sequence encodes CASSFRRGGLNTEAFF.

The chain has TRBV19 and TRBJ1-6; D uncertain. V lost 1 base and J lost 5, with 12 bases in between. Germline V gives CDR1 LNHDA, CDR2 SQIVND (reference sequence). This CDR3 region has 16 residues. The CDR3 region has the DNA TGTGCCAGTAGTATAGGCGGATTGGGTCATAATTCACCCCTCCACTTT. Translation: CASSIGGLGHNSPLHF.

The V call is TRBV30, the J call TRBJ2-3; D may match TRBD1 or TRBD2 (6 bases each). The CDR3 is 13 residues long. From germline, CDR1 is GTSNPN and CDR2 SVGIG (reference sequence). V shed 3 bases and J shed 2 bases, with 9 bases lying between them. The CDR3 region is CAWSGGNTDTQYF. CDR3 sequence (DNA): TGTGCCTGGAGCGGGGGCAACACAGATACGCAGTATTTT.

This chain links TRBV7-2 with TRBJ1-3, with D unresolved. CDR1 and CDR2 from the germline V gene are SGHTA and FQGNSA. The CDR3 is 13 amino acids. The germline V and J ends were trimmed by 5 bases and 0 bases, with 5 bases remaining between them. The CDR3 region is CASSPASGNTIYF. CDR3 nucleotide sequence: TGTGCCAGCAGCCCCGCCTCTGGAAACACCATATATTTT.

In regard to this clone: Within the sample, other DNA sequences also encode this same CDR3. The CDR3 DNA reads as TGTGCCAGCAGCTTAAGTAGAGACAATGAGCAGTTCTTC. This gives the protein CASSLSRDNEQFF. The genes are TRBV7-3 and TRBJ2-1; no reliable D call. Germline lookup yields CDR1 SGHTA and CDR2 FQGTGA. V was cut by 1 base and J by 5 bases, with 6 bases left in between. The CDR3 contains 13 residues.

The chain links TRBV5-4 to TRBJ1-3, with no clear D. The CDR3 extends over 15 amino acids. Germline V gene sequence: CDR1 SGHNT, CDR2 YYREEE (reference sequence). Deletions cut 7 bases from V and 0 bases from J, with 14 bases between. The CDR3 is CASGDISYSGNTIYF. DNA for the CDR3: TGTGCCAGCGGAGACATCTCCTACTCTGGAAACACCATATATTTT.

The chain couples TRBV5-6 to TRBJ2-3; D might be TRBD1 or TRBD2, each matching 5 bases. Germline lookup yields CDR1 SGHDT and CDR2 YYEEEE. V lost 5 bases and J 1 base, leaving 11 bases between the germline ends. This CDR3 spans 14 amino acids. The CDR3 loop is CASRRGGGTDTQYF. The CDR3 DNA sequence: TGTGCCAGCAGGAGGGGTGGGGGCACAGATACGCAGTATTTT.

The CDR3 loop is CASRTGTTLFEQYF. In nucleotides, the CDR3 is TGTGCCAGCAGGACGGGGACCACCCTGTTCGAGCAGTACTTC. The V call is TRBV6-5, the J call TRBJ2-7, with D tentatively TRBD1 or TRBD2 (5 bases each). V lost 6 bases and J lost 6, with 18 bases in between. This CDR3 is 14 amino acids long. Germline V gene sequence: CDR1 MNHEY, CDR2 SVGAGI.

A few counts support this clone. J is TRBJ1-2 and V is TRBV5-1; D not resolved. The V end was cut by 0 bases, the J end by 7 bases, with 13 bases between. CDR3 length: 14 amino acids. CDR1 SGHRS and CDR2 YFSETQ come from the germline V gene. In nucleotides, the CDR3 is TGCGCCAGCAGCTTGGGACCCGCCGCAGGTGGCTACACCTTC. Amino acids: CASSLGPAAGGYTF.

This clone was counted once. The rearrangement links TRBV7-3 to TRBJ2-3; the D gene is possibly TRBD2 (6 bases). Trimming removed 1 base from V and 0 bases from J, with 11 bases in between. The CDR3 sequence is 16 residues long. Germline loops: CDR1 SGHTA, CDR2 FQGTGA. CDR3 protein: CASSLKASASTDTQYF. The CDR3 DNA sequence: TGTGCCAGCAGCTTAAAAGCTAGCGCCAGCACAGATACGCAGTATTTT.

The chain carries TRBV23-1 and TRBJ2-7, with a tentative D call TRBD2 (6 bases). TRBV23-1 is an open reading frame whose function is uncertain. The CDR3 sequence is 16 residues long. Trimming took off 8 bases at V and 2 bases at J, with 22 bases between the two ends. Here the CDR3 DNA reads TGCGCCAGCCCAAAAGGTACACGGGGGAGAACCTACGAGCAGTACTTC. This encodes CASPKGTRGRTYEQYF.

This clone was detected only a few times. V and J are TRBV6-5 and TRBJ2-5, with D possibly TRBD2 on 6 matching bases. CDR1 MNHEY and CDR2 SVGAGI come from the germline V gene. V lost 6 bases and J lost 1, with 9 bases in between. The CDR3 spans 13 residues. CDR3 loop: CASRRTTQETQYF. The CDR3, as DNA: TGTGCCAGCAGAAGGACTACCCAAGAGACCCAGTACTTC.

A few counts support this clone. The rearrangement links TRBV5-1 to TRBJ1-6; 9 bases are a match to TRBD1. The germline gives CDR1 SGHRS, CDR2 YFSETQ. J lost 10 bases, V lost 1 base, and 9 bases had no gene match. The CDR3 covers 16 residues. The CDR3 nucleotides read TGCGCCAGCAGCTTGTCTTGGACAGGGGTCCAGTCACCCCTCCACTTT. Amino acid sequence: CASSLSWTGVQSPLHF.

V and J are TRBV27 and TRBJ1-4, with D unresolved. Germline V lookup: CDR1 MNHEY, CDR2 SMNVEV (reference sequence). Trimming cost V 2 bases and J 7 bases, with 17 bases left between them. The CDR3 spans 16 residues. CDR3 loop: CASSLGGRGIGEKLFF. The DNA for the CDR3 is TGTGCCAGCAGTTTAGGAGGGCGGGGTATTGGTGAAAAACTGTTTTTT.

CDR3: CASSLALADAYEQYF. DNA for the CDR3: TGTGCCAGCAGCTTAGCGTTGGCGGATGCCTACGAGCAGTACTTC. The genes are TRBV7-8 and TRBJ2-7; D gene uncertain. Looked up from germline, CDR1 is SGHVS and CDR2 is FQNEAQ. The CDR3 is 15 residues long. Trimming shortened V by 0 bases and J by 2 bases, and 11 bases separated the two germline ends. Variable domain in full (rest from reference TRBV7-8 and TRBJ2-7): GAGVSQSPRYKVAKRGQDVALRCDPISGHVSLFWYQQALGQGPEFLTYFQNEAQLDKSGLPSDRFFAERPEGSVSTLKIQRTQQEDSAVYLCASSLALADAYEQYFGPGTRLTVT.

This rearrangement joins TRBV10-2 to TRBJ2-3, with D unclear. The CDR3 has 15 residues. Per the germline V gene, CDR1 is WSHSY and CDR2 is SAAADI. V shed 6 bases and J shed 0 bases, with 13 bases lying between them. CDR3 DNA: TGCGCCAGCAGGGTAAGGGAACAGAGCACAGATACGCAGTATTTT. As protein: CASRVREQSTDTQYF.

CDR3: CASSLAPNQETQYF. The DNA for the CDR3 is TGTGCCAGCAGCTTAGCGCCAAACCAAGAGACCCAGTACTTC. The rearrangement links TRBV7-2 to TRBJ2-5, with no clear D. CDR1 is SGHTA and CDR2 is FQGNSA in the germline V gene. V was pared by 0 bases and J by 0 bases, with 5 bases between. CDR3 size: 14 residues.